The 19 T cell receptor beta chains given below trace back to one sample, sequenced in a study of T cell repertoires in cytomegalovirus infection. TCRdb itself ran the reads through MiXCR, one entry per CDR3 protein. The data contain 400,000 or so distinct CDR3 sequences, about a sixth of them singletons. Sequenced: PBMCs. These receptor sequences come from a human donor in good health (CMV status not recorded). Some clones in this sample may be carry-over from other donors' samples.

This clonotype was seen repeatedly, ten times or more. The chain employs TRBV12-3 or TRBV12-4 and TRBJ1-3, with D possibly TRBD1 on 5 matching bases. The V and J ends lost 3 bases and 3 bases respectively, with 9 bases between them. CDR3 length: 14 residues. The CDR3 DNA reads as TGTGCCAGCAGTTTGGCGGGGGTTGGAAACACCATATATTTT. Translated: CASSLAGVGNTIYF.

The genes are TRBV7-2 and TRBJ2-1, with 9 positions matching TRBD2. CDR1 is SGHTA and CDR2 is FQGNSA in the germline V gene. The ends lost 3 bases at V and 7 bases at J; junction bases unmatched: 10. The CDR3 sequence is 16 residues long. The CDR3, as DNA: TGTGCCAGCAGCTTTCTTGGCGGGGGGGCAAGGAATGAGCAGTTCTTC. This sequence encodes CASSFLGGGARNEQFF.

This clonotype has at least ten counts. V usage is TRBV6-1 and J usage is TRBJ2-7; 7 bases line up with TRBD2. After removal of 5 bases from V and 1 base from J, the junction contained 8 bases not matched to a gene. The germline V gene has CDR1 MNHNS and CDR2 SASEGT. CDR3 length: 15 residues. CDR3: CASSLTSAQSYEQYF. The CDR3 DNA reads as TGTGCCAGCAGTCTAACTAGCGCACAGTCCTACGAGCAGTACTTC.

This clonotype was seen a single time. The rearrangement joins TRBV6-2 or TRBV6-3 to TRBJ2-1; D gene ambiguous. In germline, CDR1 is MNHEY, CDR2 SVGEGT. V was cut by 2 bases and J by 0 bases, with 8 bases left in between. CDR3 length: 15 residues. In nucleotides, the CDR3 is TGTGCCAGCAGTTACGTCCCGAGCTCCTACAATGAGCAGTTCTTC. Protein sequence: CASSYVPSSYNEQFF.

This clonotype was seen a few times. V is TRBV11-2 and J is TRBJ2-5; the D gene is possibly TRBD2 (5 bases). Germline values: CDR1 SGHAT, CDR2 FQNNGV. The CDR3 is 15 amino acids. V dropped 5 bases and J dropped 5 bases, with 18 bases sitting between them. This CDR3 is CASSVRRAGVETQYF. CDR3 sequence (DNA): TGTGCCAGCAGCGTTCGGCGGGCGGGCGTGGAGACCCAGTACTTC.

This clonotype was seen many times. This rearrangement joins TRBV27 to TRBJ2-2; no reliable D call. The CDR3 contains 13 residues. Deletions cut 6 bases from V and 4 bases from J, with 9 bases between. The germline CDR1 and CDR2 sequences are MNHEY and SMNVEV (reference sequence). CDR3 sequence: CASSSRITGELFF. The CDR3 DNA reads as TGTGCCAGCAGCAGTAGGATCACCGGGGAGCTGTTTTTT.

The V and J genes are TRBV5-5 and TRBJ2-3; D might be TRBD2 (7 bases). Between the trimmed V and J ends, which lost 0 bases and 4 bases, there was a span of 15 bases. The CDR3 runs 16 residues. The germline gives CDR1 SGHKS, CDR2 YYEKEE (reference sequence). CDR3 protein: CASSLAGSGGADTQYF. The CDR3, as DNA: TGTGCCAGCAGCTTGGCCGGGTCGGGGGGCGCAGATACGCAGTATTTT.

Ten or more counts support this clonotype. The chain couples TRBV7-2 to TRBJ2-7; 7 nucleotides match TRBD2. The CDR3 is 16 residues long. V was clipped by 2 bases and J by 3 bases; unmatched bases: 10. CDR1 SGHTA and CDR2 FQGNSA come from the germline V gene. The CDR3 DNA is TGTGCCAGCAGCTTACGACCCGCGGGAGCCCTCTACGAGCAGTACTTC. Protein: CASSLRPAGALYEQYF. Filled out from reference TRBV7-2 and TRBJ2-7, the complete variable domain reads GAGVSQSPSNKVTEKGKDVELRCDPISGHTALYWYRQSLGQGLEFLIYFQGNSAPDKSGLPSDRFSAERTGGSVSTLTIQRTQQEDSAVYLCASSLRPAGALYEQYFGPGTRLTVT.

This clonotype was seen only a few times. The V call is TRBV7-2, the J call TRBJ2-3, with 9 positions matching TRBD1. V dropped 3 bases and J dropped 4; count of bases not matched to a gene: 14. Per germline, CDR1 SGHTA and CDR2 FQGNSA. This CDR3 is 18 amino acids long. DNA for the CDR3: TGTGCCAGCAGCTTCGCCTTGGGAAAGGGACAGGGATCAGATACGCAGTATTTT. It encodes CASSFALGKGQGSDTQYF.

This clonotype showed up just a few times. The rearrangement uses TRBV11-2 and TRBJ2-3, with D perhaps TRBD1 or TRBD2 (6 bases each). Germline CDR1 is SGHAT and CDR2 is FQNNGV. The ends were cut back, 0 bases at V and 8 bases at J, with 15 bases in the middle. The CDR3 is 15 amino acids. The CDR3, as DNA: TGTGCCAGCAGCTTAGATCAGGGGCCGGAGGGTACGCAGTATTTT. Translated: CASSLDQGPEGTQYF.

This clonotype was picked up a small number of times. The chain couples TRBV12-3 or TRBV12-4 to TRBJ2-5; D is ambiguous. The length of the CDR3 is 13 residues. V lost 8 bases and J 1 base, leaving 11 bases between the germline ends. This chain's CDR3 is CASSGRVQETQYF. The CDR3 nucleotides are TGTGCCAGCTCCGGACGGGTCCAAGAGACCCAGTACTTC.

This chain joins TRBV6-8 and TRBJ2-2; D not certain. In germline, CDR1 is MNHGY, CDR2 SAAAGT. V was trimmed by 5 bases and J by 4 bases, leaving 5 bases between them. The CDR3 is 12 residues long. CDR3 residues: CASSQVTGELFF. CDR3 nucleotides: TGTGCCAGCAGTCAAGTCACCGGGGAGCTGTTTTTT.

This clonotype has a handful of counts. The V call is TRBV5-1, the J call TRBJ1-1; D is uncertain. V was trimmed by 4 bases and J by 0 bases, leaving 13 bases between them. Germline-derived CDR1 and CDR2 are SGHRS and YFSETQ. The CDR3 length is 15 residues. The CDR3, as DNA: TGCGCCAGCAGCCCAGGCGGACGGATGAACACTGAAGCTTTCTTT. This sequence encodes CASSPGGRMNTEAFF.

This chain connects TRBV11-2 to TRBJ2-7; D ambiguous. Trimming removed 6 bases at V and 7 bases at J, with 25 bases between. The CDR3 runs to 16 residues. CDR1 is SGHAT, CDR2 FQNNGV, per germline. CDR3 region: CASSSLSGVLYPEQYF. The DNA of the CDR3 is TGTGCCAGCAGTTCCCTCTCGGGTGTGCTCTACCCGGAGCAGTACTTC.

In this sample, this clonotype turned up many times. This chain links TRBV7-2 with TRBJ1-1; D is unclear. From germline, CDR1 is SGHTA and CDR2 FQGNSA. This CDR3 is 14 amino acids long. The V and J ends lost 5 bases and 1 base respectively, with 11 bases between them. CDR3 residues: CASSPYLGNTEAFF. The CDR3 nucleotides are TGTGCCAGCAGCCCCTACTTAGGGAACACTGAAGCTTTCTTT.

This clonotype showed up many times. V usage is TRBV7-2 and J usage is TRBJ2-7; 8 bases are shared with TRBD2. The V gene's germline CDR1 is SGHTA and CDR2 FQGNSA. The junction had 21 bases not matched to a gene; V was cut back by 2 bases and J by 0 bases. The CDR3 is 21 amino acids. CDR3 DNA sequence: TGTGCCAGCAGCTTAAGGGGGGGGCTTGTACTAGCGGAGGCGAGCTCCTACGAGCAGTACTTC. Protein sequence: CASSLRGGLVLAEASSYEQYF.

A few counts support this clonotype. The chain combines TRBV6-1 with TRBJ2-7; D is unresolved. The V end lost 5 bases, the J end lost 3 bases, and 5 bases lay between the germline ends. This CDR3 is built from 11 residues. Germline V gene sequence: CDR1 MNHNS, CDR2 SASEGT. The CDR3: CASSNFYEQYF. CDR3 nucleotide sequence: TGTGCCAGCAGTAATTTCTACGAGCAGTACTTC.

CDR3 coding DNA: TGTGCCAGCAGGCGGGACAGCTATGGCTACACCTTC. It encodes CASRRDSYGYTF. This chain links TRBV6-2 or TRBV6-3 with TRBJ1-2; 7 bases map to TRBD1. Germline assignment: CDR1 MNHEY and CDR2 SVGEGT. Trimming cost V 6 bases and J 4 bases; bases outside gene matches: 2. The CDR3 has 12 residues.

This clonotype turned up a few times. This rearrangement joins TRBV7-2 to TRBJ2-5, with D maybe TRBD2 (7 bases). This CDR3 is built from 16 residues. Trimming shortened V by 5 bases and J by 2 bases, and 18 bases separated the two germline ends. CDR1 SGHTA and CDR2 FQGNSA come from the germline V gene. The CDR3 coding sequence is TGTGCCAGCAGCAGGGGCGCGCGGGGGCGACAAGAGACCCAGTACTTC. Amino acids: CASSRGARGRQETQYF. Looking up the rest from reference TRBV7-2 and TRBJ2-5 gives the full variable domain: GAGVSQSPSNKVTEKGKDVELRCDPISGHTALYWYRQSLGQGLEFLIYFQGNSAPDKSGLPSDRFSAERTGGSVSTLTIQRTQQEDSAVYLCASSRGARGRQETQYFGPGTRLLVL.